The present T cell receptor beta chain was sequenced within a study of blood T cell repertoires in COVID-19. The CDR3 extends over 15 amino acids. V dropped 5 bases and J dropped 4; count of bases not matched to a gene: 5. Germline values: CDR1 SGHNT, CDR2 YENEEA. Generated by immunoSEQ multiplex PCR, the TCRdb table keeps only in-frame clones and is missing some. This sample has around 180,000 clones; 75% to 90% occur once, and the top ten carry about 2.2%. This clonotype was sampled from a middle-aged woman with acute COVID-19. Sequencing was performed on PBMCs or T cells enriched from blood (not recorded which). This chain uses TRBV11-3 with TRBJ2-3; 11 positions match TRBD2. In nucleotides, the CDR3 is TGTGCCAGCAGCGCCCTAGCGGGAGGTTCAGATACGCAGTATTTT. This gives the protein CASSALAGGSDTQYF.